The 19 T cell receptor beta chains reported below all come from one sample, sequenced in a study of cytomegalovirus exposure and HLA in healthy donors. Use of 60 Vbeta and 13 Jbeta primers characterized the PCR. Assay: immunoSEQ multiplex PCR; the TCRdb copy retains only in-frame clones and omits some. This sample carries 200,000 or so clones, 76% of them seen once, and the ten largest clones take 0.63%. The sequencing sample was made of PBMCs. These receptors were collected from a man between 18 and 29 years old in good health and CMV-seronegative.

The V gene is TRBV29-1, the J gene TRBJ1-1; D is unclear. Germline V gene lookup returns CDR1 SQVTM and CDR2 ANQGSEA. V was shortened by 2 bases and J by 0 bases, with 7 bases between the two germline ends. CDR3 length equals 13 residues. The CDR3 nucleotides read TGCAGCGTTGAATTTGCAGTGAACACTGAAGCTTTCTTT. This sequence encodes CSVEFAVNTEAFF.

J is TRBJ2-3 and V is TRBV7-2; TRBD2 aligns across 7 bases. CDR3 length: 13 residues. Trimming cost V 5 bases and J 7 bases; bases outside gene matches: 6. Germline-derived CDR1 and CDR2 are SGHTA and FQGNSA. The DNA of the CDR3 is TGTGCCAGCAGCAGGACTAGGGGCAATACGCAGTATTTT. It translates to CASSRTRGNTQYF.

The table lists this clone with a few counts. The rearrangement uses TRBV2 and TRBJ2-6; D perhaps matches TRBD1 (5 bases). Germline values: CDR1 SNHLY, CDR2 FYNNEI. The V and J ends lost 9 bases and 2 bases respectively, with 8 bases between them. This CDR3 has 13 residues. CDR3 DNA: TGTGCCAGGAGCAGGGCTGGGGCCAACGTCCTGACTTTC. It is translated as CARSRAGANVLTF. The full variable domain, rest sourced from reference TRBV2 and TRBJ2-6, is EPEVTQTPSHQVTQMGQEVILRCVPISNHLYFYWYRQILGQKVEFLVSFYNNEISEKSEIFDDQFSVERPDGSNFTLKIRSTKLEDSAMYFCARSRAGANVLTFGAGSRLTVL.

J is TRBJ1-2 and V is TRBV7-8; TRBD1 aligns across 9 bases. Germline loops: CDR1 SGHVS, CDR2 FQNEAQ. This CDR3 contains 15 residues. V lost 5 bases and J lost 2; bases outside the gene matches: 6. Here the CDR3 reads CASSERDRVNYGYTF. The CDR3 DNA is TGTGCCAGCAGCGAAAGGGACAGGGTAAACTATGGCTACACCTTC.

This clone was seen only a few times. V is TRBV11-1 and J is TRBJ2-6; unclear D gene. With 1 base removed from V and 2 bases from J, the gap between germline ends came to 6 bases. CDR1 is SGHAT and CDR2 is FQDESV in the germline V gene (reference sequence). The CDR3 covers 15 residues. The DNA of the CDR3 is TGTGCCAGCAGCTTAGGGGCAGCTGGGGCCAACGTCCTGACTTTC. Encoded protein: CASSLGAAGANVLTF.

The J gene is TRBJ1-1, the V gene TRBV18; a possible D gene is TRBD1 (5 bases). The CDR3 totals 20 residues. V lost 0 bases and J lost 1, with 24 bases in between. Germline loops: CDR1 KGHSH, CDR2 LQKENI. The CDR3 protein is CASSPPRGVGASQSNTEAFF. The CDR3 region has the DNA TGTGCCAGCTCACCACCTCGGGGGGTAGGGGCTTCTCAATCGAACACTGAAGCTTTCTTT.

The chain has TRBV5-1 and TRBJ2-5; D uncertain. TRBJ2-7 matches the DNA end more closely, so the J call is doubtful. The CDR3 sequence is 12 residues long. Looked up from germline, CDR1 is SGHRS and CDR2 is YFSETQ. CDR3 in DNA: TGCGCCAGCAGCCCAAACTCCTACGAGCAGTACTTC. As protein: CASSPNSYEQYF.

The gene calls are TRBV5-1 and TRBJ2-2; D is possibly TRBD2 (6 bases). CDR3 size: 16 residues. Trimming stripped 4 bases from V and 4 bases from J, with 17 bases between. From germline, CDR1 is SGHRS and CDR2 YFSETQ. The CDR3 DNA reads as TGCGCCAGCAGCCCGATGACTAGTATGGGCACCGGGGAGCTGTTTTTT. Protein product: CASSPMTSMGTGELFF.

The chain carries TRBV9 and TRBJ1-1, with D perhaps matching TRBD1 (5 bases). CDR3 length equals 16 residues. The ends were cut back, 2 bases at V and 3 bases at J, with 17 bases in the middle. Per germline, CDR1 SGDLS and CDR2 YYNGEE. This CDR3 is CASSVPWGRRDTEAFF. The CDR3 DNA sequence: TGTGCCAGCAGCGTTCCCTGGGGCAGGAGGGACACTGAAGCTTTCTTT.

The chain is built from TRBV18 and TRBJ1-4; D gene unclear. The CDR3 is made up of 18 amino acids. V was cut by 2 bases and J by 0 bases, with 16 bases left in between. Germline CDR1 reads KGHSH; CDR2 reads LQKENI. CDR3 protein: CASSPSYSSTPTNEKLFF. In DNA, the CDR3 is TGTGCCAGCTCACCATCCTACAGTTCTACACCAACTAATGAAAAACTGTTTTTT.

The rearrangement joins TRBV7-3 to TRBJ2-1, with 11 bases lining up with TRBD2. The CDR3 length is 18 residues. CDR1 and CDR2 from the germline V gene are SGHTA and FQGTGA. The junction had 11 bases not matched to a gene; V was cut back by 5 bases and J by 2 bases. CDR3 region: CASSLNAGTSGPYNEQFF. CDR3 bases: TGTGCCAGCAGCCTTAACGCCGGGACTAGCGGCCCCTACAATGAGCAGTTCTTC.

The CDR3 here is CASSQLAAYTDTQYF. CDR3 bases: TGTGCCAGCAGCCAACTAGCGGCCTACACAGATACGCAGTATTTT. The chain links TRBV14 to TRBJ2-3, with 7 bases that match TRBD2. Germline CDR1 SGHDN, CDR2 FVKESK. The junction had 4 bases not matched to a gene; V was cut back by 2 bases and J by 2 bases. The CDR3 covers 15 residues.

The chain has TRBV5-1 and TRBJ1-1; 7 bases line up with TRBD1. The junction had 2 bases not matched to a gene; V was cut back by 2 bases and J by 4 bases. This CDR3 spans 13 amino acids. Germline V gene lookup returns CDR1 SGHRS and CDR2 YFSETQ. CDR3 coding DNA: TGCGCCAGCAGCTTCACAGGGGCCACTGAAGCTTTCTTT. Its protein product is CASSFTGATEAFF.

The rearrangement uses TRBV6-6 and TRBJ1-2, with 10 bases matching TRBD1. Per the germline V gene, CDR1 is MNHNY and CDR2 is SVGAGI (reference sequence). The CDR3 extends over 13 amino acids. Germline trimming cut 8 bases from V and 10 bases from J; bases unmatched to any gene: 10. In nucleotides, the CDR3 is TGTGCCAGCCGCCCGACAGGGGGCGCCCCCTACACCTTC. Translating it yields CASRPTGGAPYTF.

The rearrangement joins TRBV28 to TRBJ1-5, with a weak D call TRBD1 (6 bases). Germline lookup yields CDR1 MDHEN and CDR2 SYDVKM. The CDR3 is 14 residues long. Trimming cost V 5 bases and J 9 bases, with 17 bases left between them. The CDR3 sequence is CASSTGTTVRPQHF. CDR3 nucleotides: TGTGCCAGCAGTACAGGGACCACGGTAAGGCCCCAGCATTTT.

This clone was detected only a few times. Different DNA sequences within this sample yield the same CDR3. The CDR3 region is CASSQDLAYEQYF. The CDR3 DNA sequence: TGTGCCAGCAGCCAAGATTTGGCATACGAGCAGTACTTC. V is TRBV4-2 and J is TRBJ2-7; no definite D call. Looked up from germline, CDR1 is LGHNA and CDR2 is YNFKEQ. The CDR3 spans 13 residues. V gave up 0 bases and J gave up 4 bases, with 7 bases separating them.

The chain couples TRBV28 to TRBJ1-1, with 7 bases lining up with TRBD1. The germline V gene encodes CDR1 MDHEN and CDR2 SYDVKM. V was pared by 8 bases and J by 4 bases, with 16 bases of the junction left unmatched. This CDR3 is 16 amino acids long. The CDR3 region is CASGPAGGGWGTEAFF. CDR3 DNA sequence: TGTGCCAGCGGTCCGGCGGGAGGGGGCTGGGGCACTGAAGCTTTCTTT.

The chain carries TRBV5-5 and TRBJ1-4; no reliable D call. The V gene lost 1 base and the J gene lost 8 bases, with 9 bases spanning the gap. The CDR3 totals 13 residues. The germline CDR1 and CDR2 sequences are SGHKS and YYEKEE (reference sequence). CDR3 in DNA: TGTGCCAGCAGCTTGTTAGTCTCCGAAAAACTGTTTTTT. It specifies CASSLLVSEKLFF.

CDR3 loop: CSVEEGDNEQYF. CDR3 DNA sequence: TGCAGCGTTGAAGAGGGTGACAACGAGCAGTACTTC. The V call is TRBV29-1, the J call TRBJ2-7; D unclear. This CDR3 is built from 12 residues. Trimming took off 0 bases at V and 5 bases at J, with 8 bases between the two ends. Germline V lookup: CDR1 SQVTM, CDR2 ANQGSEA.